This T cell receptor beta chain was profiled in a study of blood T cell repertoires in COVID-19 (TCRdb year 2020). The study in broad terms: Samples covering the acute and convalescent phases of COVID-19 were provided by collaborators in the United States, Italy and Spain. The repertoires were released in a freely available public database intended as a resource for research on the immune response to SARS-CoV-2. The samples were drawn from two sources: the first 160 participants of the ongoing ImmuneRACE study, and 1,254 subjects contributed by 6 global collaborators. The dataset comprised deeply sampled blood TCRbeta repertoires from subjects exposed to, actively infected with, or recovered from COVID-19. The prospective study material was composed of cDNA or gDNA derived from T cells, B-cell-depleted T cells, or PBMCs. HLA class I and class II types, where available, came from metadata supplied by the sample provider rather than from assay-based typing. A de-identified subject ID, COVID-19 status, age in years and sex were almost always included in the sample metadata. General findings and caveats noted by the study authors: How much clinical and demographic metadata was included differed by source and by participant, and the metadata was provided uncurated.

On this clone: This receptor's antigen is unknown. No per-base quality is available; no much larger clone lies one base away.

Each collaborating institution followed its own protocols to collect whole blood in K2EDTA tubes. For TCRbeta analysis, collaborator samples were shipped as frozen whole blood, as isolated PBMCs, or as DNA extracted from either sample type. TCRbeta CDR3 regions were amplified from genomic DNA using the immunoSEQ Assay, a bias-controlled multiplex PCR. From the authors' description of their analysis: The number of nucleated cells in each sample was estimated by amplification of reference gene primers within the assay. To quantify the absolute abundance of each unique TCRbeta CDR3 rearrangement, sequence reads were collapsed and filtered. For each sample, productive Simpson clonality was calculated as the square root of Simpson's diversity index over productive rearrangements. Entries here come from immuneACCESS through TCRdb and include only in-frame sequences with V and J called. Some clones fail to appear in such tables; in the studies checked, an unresolved V gene covers under half of the shortfall, and the cause of the remainder is unknown. The D gene and trimming were derived from the DNA, and the V and J assignments and clone size from that table. Within this sample are about 63,000 clones, with 87% of them counted one time only. The ten most abundant clones make up about 5.7% of the sample.

The germline V gene (reference sequence) yields LNHDA for CDR1 and SQIVND for CDR2. Its CDR3 holds 13 amino acids, cysteine through phenylalanine. Only the CDR3 DNA is retained, 39 bases long and in frame from the first base. Clipping removes 6 bases from V and 5 bases from J, with 6 as the unmatched junction base count. The clonotype was recovered from a man aged 45-65 years with active COVID-19. Sequencing used peripheral blood. Here the chain combines TRBV19 and TRBJ1-1; 7 bases in the middle match TRBD1. The base sequence is TGTGCCAGTAGGATGGACAGGCGGACTGAAGCTTTCTTT. It codes for CASRMDRRTEAFF.